This entry features one TCR beta chain sequence. Its antigen remains undetermined. Base qualities are not recorded, but no much larger clone differs from it by a single base. Receptor amplification or capture employed 5' RACE. This sample was sequenced with an Illumina HiSeq 2500. A second PCR of about 7 to 12 cycles was run with a J-beta primer mix and a sample-barcoded 5' primer. A unique molecular identifier was introduced onto each TCR beta cDNA molecule by a template-switch 5' adaptor carrying 12 random nucleotides. At least 3 million CDR3-containing paired-end reads were obtained from each sample. First-strand cDNA was synthesized from all RNA with the Mint cDNA synthesis kit, primed by a TRBC-specific oligonucleotide. Following uracil-DNA glycosylase treatment, all cDNA underwent a first 18-cycle PCR with the universal primers M1SS and BC2_uni_R. In the source study's methods: For normalization, 1 million high-quality reads, each with a distinct molecular identifier, were randomly selected from each sample. Reads with shared molecular identifiers were discarded instead of being binned into consensus sequences. CDR3 identification, clonotype clustering and error correction used MiTCR with a Q25 quality threshold and the strictest error-elimination algorithm. A nonparametric unseen species model with Euler transformation was used to estimate a lower bound on total TCR beta diversity. TCRdb trimmed public reads at Q25 via fastp, called clones via MiXCR and kept in-frame beta chains. Rows are unified per CDR3 protein, each entry keeping the most common DNA and genes. The V and J calls were determined by TCRdb, not by the authors. The sample table holds over 600,000 distinct CDR3 sequences, of which roughly three fifths were seen once. The ten most abundant clones make up around a quarter of the sample.

This sample stems from a study of blood T cells in healthy people across ages (dated by TCRdb to between 2015 and 2017). A note on the overall study: In model experiments, roughly one uniquely barcoded TCR beta cDNA molecule per two T cells was captured by template switching. To track age-related changes in TCR beta repertoire diversity, the study relied on deep sequencing normalized with unique cDNA molecular identifiers. Four age groups were formed from the donors: young (average approximately 15 years), middle-aged (approximately 39), aged (around 68) and long-lived (more than 75). To avoid experimental bias, donors of different ages were randomly spread across the sequencing lanes. Using the same blood draw, the study looked at two additional independent replicas of 1 million unique cDNA reads for two donors, one aged 18 to 30 and the other aged 80 or older.

Donors were a few dozen systemically healthy Caucasian individuals from Russia aged roughly 6 to 100 years. Each donor gave 8.5 to 10 milliliters of peripheral blood, collected into EDTA-treated Vacutainer tubes. Ficoll-Paque density-gradient centrifugation was used to isolate PBMCs, with at least 6 million per sample. Total RNA, at least 6 micrograms per sample, was extracted from PBMCs with Trizol reagent. For every donor, flow cytometry on a PBMC aliquot measured the percentage of naive CD45RAhigh/CD27high T cells. The full study reports these points: Estimates of total diversity based on one million sequenced T cells were regarded as lower bounds and as underestimates. Because profiling used bulk unsorted PBMCs, naive and antigen-experienced compartments could not be compared conclusively. Because donor CMV infection status was unknown, age-related changes in expanded clonotypes were potentially confounded. There was a strong correlation between observed TCR beta diversity and the percentage of naive T cells measured by flow cytometry. Compared with the aged group, the long-lived group had more naive CD4+ T cells, fewer expanded clones and increased TCR diversity, a pattern suggesting age selection. As age increased, observed TCR beta diversity per million T cells dropped in a roughly linear way, and a significant reduction was already evident by age 40.

The sequence derives from a man between 40 and 49 years old in good health. Specimen: blood.

The bases are TGTGCCAGCAGCCAAAAGGCAGGGGTAGTTGATGAAAAACTGTTTTTT. It is translated as CASSQKAGVVDEKLFF. The chain couples TRBV3-1 to TRBJ1-4; the D gene is perhaps TRBD1, on 6 matching bases. CDR1 LGHDT and CDR2 YNNKEL are derived from the germline V gene (reference sequence). From the cysteine through the phenylalanine, the CDR3 covers 16 amino acids. The entry retains the CDR3 DNA only, 48 bases that are in frame from base 1. The germline ends are 16 bases apart after V is trimmed by 2 bases and J by 6 bases.